This record concerns one TCR beta chain sequence. V was pared by 2 bases and J by 5 bases, with 13 bases between. Germline lookup yields CDR1 GTSNPN and CDR2 SVGIG (reference sequence). The CDR3 consists of 15 residues. The PBMCs used were ones drawn from approximately 10 ml of fresh peripheral blood. The data were taken from a study of Graves' ophthalmopathy and Graves' hyperthyroidism. Study summary: The study drew peripheral blood at initial diagnosis, before any treatment.

RNA transcripts were the template, and TCR beta CDR3 regions were amplified from them. First-round RT-PCR relied on HTBI primers, and a second-round multiplex PCR came next. Using its own MiXCR run on the multiplex PCR reads, TCRdb lists one record per CDR3 protein. The data show about 16,000 distinct CDR3 sequences, 46% seen once. The TCR was taken from a woman in her 40s with stable Graves' hyperthyroidism. The sample comprised peripheral blood. The gene calls are TRBV30 and TRBJ1-6; D gene unclear. CDR3 sequence (DNA): TGTGCCTGGAGTTTCCCCGGGATAGATAATTCACCCCTCCACTTT. It yields the protein CAWSFPGIDNSPLHF.